This T cell receptor beta chain was captured in a study of blood T cell repertoires in COVID-19. In the study overall: The United States, Italy and Spain provided the acute and convalescent COVID-19 samples. PBMCs, B-cell-depleted T cells, or T cells were the source of the cDNA or gDNA that made up the material.

The Seattle patients, enrolled during active infection, were followed longitudinally. This CDR3 has 14 residues. CDR1 and CDR2 (germline): SGHNT, YYREEE (reference sequence). As originally analysed: Using reference gene primer amplification, nucleated cell counts were estimated. Libraries were prepared by immunoSEQ multiplex PCR; TCRdb keeps only in-frame clonotypes and omits some of them. V, J and clone size are those of that table, while D and trimming were read from the DNA. Here the sample spans about 320,000 clones, approximately 88% being singletons. J is TRBJ1-2 and V is TRBV5-4; D is undetermined. What was sequenced was peripheral blood. This receptor was obtained from a woman in her twenties or thirties with COVID-19, enrolled during active disease. The CDR3 sequence: CATWAGTGNYGYTF. CDR3 coding DNA: TGTGCAACCTGGGCGGGAACGGGCAACTATGGCTACACCTTC.